These 21 T cell receptor beta chains originate from one sample sequenced in a study of CD8 T cells in Susac syndrome. RNA amounts of roughly 0.5 to 1 ug underwent reverse transcription with random hexamers. TCRdb recomputed calls from the immunoSEQ multiplex PCR reads with MiXCR, one row per CDR3 protein. Of a few hundred thousand distinct CDR3 sequences listed, 95% are singletons. Sequencing was performed on CD4+ T cells from PBMCs. The receptors stem from a human donor with multiple sclerosis.

V and J are TRBV7-9 and TRBJ2-7; D unresolved. V was pared by 3 bases and J by 4 bases, with 13 bases between. From germline, CDR1 is SEHNR and CDR2 FQNEAQ (reference sequence). CDR3 size: 14 residues. CDR3 sequence reads: CASSFSSRPYEQYF. CDR3 nucleotides: TGTGCCAGCAGCTTTTCGTCTCGGCCATACGAGCAGTACTTC.

Written as DNA, the CDR3 is TGTGCCAGCAGCAGAACCCGGGGCGCAGAGTACTTC. Protein sequence: CASSRTRGAEYF. This chain connects TRBV2 to TRBJ2-5; D might be TRBD1 or TRBD2, each matching 5 bases. The CDR3 runs to 12 residues. Germline-derived CDR1 and CDR2 are SNHLY and FYNNEI. V lost 6 bases and J lost 12, with 17 bases in between.

CDR3 sequence: CATSPGQGDGYTF. In nucleotides, the CDR3 is TGTGCCACCAGCCCGGGACAGGGGGATGGCTACACCTTC. This chain uses TRBV15 with TRBJ1-2; 11 nucleotides agree with TRBD1. The CDR3 is 13 amino acids. CDR1 is LNHNV and CDR2 is YYDKDF in the germline V gene (reference sequence). V gave up 5 bases and J gave up 6 bases; unmatched junction bases: 2.

This clonotype was found once. The chain joins TRBV7-7 to TRBJ2-5, with D tentatively TRBD2 (6 bases). Germline V lookup: CDR1 SSHAT, CDR2 FNYEAQ (reference sequence). The CDR3 contains 16 residues. The germline V and J ends were trimmed by 2 bases and 3 bases, with 16 bases remaining between them. This CDR3 reads CASSLNSIGGEETQYF. DNA of the CDR3: TGTGCCAGCAGCTTAAATTCGATCGGAGGGGAAGAGACCCAGTACTTC.

The chain uses TRBV7-2 and TRBJ2-1, with D uncertain. The V and J ends lost 1 base and 1 base respectively, with 8 bases between them. There are 15 residues in the CDR3. Germline V gives CDR1 SGHTA, CDR2 FQGNSA. The CDR3 region has the DNA TGTGCCAGCAGCTTAGGAATTTGGTCCTACAATGAGCAGTTCTTC. Translating it yields CASSLGIWSYNEQFF.

The gene calls are TRBV5-1 and TRBJ2-5, with 12 nucleotides matching TRBD1. V lost 4 bases, J lost 5 bases, and 6 bases stayed unmatched. Germline lookup yields CDR1 SGHRS and CDR2 YFSETQ. The CDR3 totals 15 residues. CDR3 bases: TGCGCCAGCAGCACCGGGACAGGGGGCCAGGAGACCCAGTACTTC. It translates to CASSTGTGGQETQYF.

The CDR3 bases are TGTGCCAGCAGTCCCGGCCCACACAGGGGTGGGGAGACCCAGTACTTC. It yields the protein CASSPGPHRGGETQYF. J is TRBJ2-5 and V is TRBV27, with TRBD1 identical over 7 bases. The ends lost 5 bases at V and 5 bases at J; junction bases unmatched: 14. The germline gives CDR1 MNHEY, CDR2 SMNVEV (reference sequence). The CDR3 sequence is 16 residues long.

The chain combines TRBV20-1 with TRBJ2-2, with unresolved D. V was trimmed by 3 bases and J by 6 bases, leaving 17 bases between them. Germline V gene data show CDR1 as DFQATT and CDR2 as SNEGSKA (reference sequence). This CDR3 region has 15 residues. The CDR3 sequence: CSARDRSTLAGELFF. DNA for the CDR3: TGCAGTGCTAGGGACCGATCAACCCTGGCCGGGGAGCTGTTTTTT.

The chain is built from TRBV9 and TRBJ2-3, with 7 bases that match TRBD1. Germline loops: CDR1 SGDLS, CDR2 YYNGEE. Germline trimming cut 0 bases from V and 6 bases from J; bases unmatched to any gene: 7. The CDR3 is 15 amino acids. The CDR3 DNA is TGTGCCAGCAGCGTAGAGGGGACAGAGCCGGATACGCAGTATTTT. Protein product: CASSVEGTEPDTQYF.

CDR3: CASSRNGKNIQYF. CDR3 in DNA: TGTGCCAGCAGTCGTAATGGCAAAAACATTCAGTACTTC. The rearrangement joins TRBV27 to TRBJ2-4; D is unresolved. Between the trimmed V and J ends, which lost 5 bases and 3 bases, there was a span of 8 bases. The CDR3 runs to 13 residues. Germline V CDR1 and CDR2: MNHEY, SMNVEV (reference sequence).

The V call is TRBV4-2, the J call TRBJ1-1; the D is unclear. V lost 2 bases to trimming and J lost 1 base, with 14 bases between them. The CDR3 loop spans 16 amino acids. Germline assignment: CDR1 LGHNA and CDR2 YNFKEQ. In nucleotides, the CDR3 is TGTGCCAGCAGCCAAAACCCCTGGAACAGGAACACTGAAGCTTTCTTT. Its protein product is CASSQNPWNRNTEAFF.

This rearrangement joins TRBV30 to TRBJ1-1; a possible D gene is TRBD1 (5 bases). Germline CDR1 GTSNPN, CDR2 SVGIG (reference sequence). The CDR3 has 13 residues. The ends were cut back, 0 bases at V and 8 bases at J, with 13 bases in the middle. CDR3 in amino acids: CAWSVQVTAEAFF. The CDR3 nucleotides read TGTGCCTGGAGTGTACAGGTGACCGCCGAAGCTTTCTTT.

The V call is TRBV20-1, the J call TRBJ1-4; D is perhaps TRBD1 (5 bases). V lost 2 bases and J 8 bases, leaving 12 bases between the germline ends. The CDR3 has 13 amino acids. The germline gives CDR1 DFQATT, CDR2 SNEGSKA (reference sequence). CDR3 coding DNA: TGCAGTGCTAGACGCAGGGTGGGCGAAAAACTGTTTTTT. This sequence encodes CSARRRVGEKLFF.

This chain links TRBV29-1 with TRBJ2-1; D is possibly TRBD1 (6 bases). Germline-derived CDR1 and CDR2 are SQVTM and ANQGSEA. CDR3 length: 12 residues. Trimming cost V 5 bases and J 8 bases, with 13 bases left between them. Here the CDR3 reads CSVSRGEDEQFF. CDR3 in DNA: TGCAGCGTTAGCAGGGGCGAAGATGAGCAGTTCTTC.

The CDR3 spells CASSVLPRDTNYNEQFF. In DNA, the CDR3 is TGTGCCAGCAGCGTACTTCCCCGGGACACTAACTACAATGAGCAGTTCTTC. V usage is TRBV9 and J usage is TRBJ2-1, with D perhaps TRBD1 (6 bases). The V gene lost 1 base and the J gene lost 3 bases, with 17 bases spanning the gap. Germline loops: CDR1 SGDLS, CDR2 YYNGEE. The CDR3 totals 17 residues. The whole variable domain, filled in from reference TRBV9 and TRBJ2-1, reads DSGVTQTPKHLITATGQRVTLRCSPRSGDLSVYWYQQSLDQGLQFLIQYYNGEERAKGNILERFSAQQFPDLHSELNLSSLELGDSALYFCASSVLPRDTNYNEQFFGPGTRLTVL.

The chain joins TRBV28 to TRBJ1-2, with D possibly TRBD1 on 5 matching bases. Germline V lookup: CDR1 MDHEN, CDR2 SYDVKM. Trimming cost V 8 bases and J 4 bases, with 14 bases left between them. The CDR3 is 13 amino acids. CDR3: CASESGGSYGYTF. In nucleotides, the CDR3 is TGTGCCAGCGAGAGTGGGGGTTCCTATGGCTACACCTTC.

The rearrangement uses TRBV30 and TRBJ2-7; TRBD1 matches at 7 bases. The germline gives CDR1 GTSNPN, CDR2 SVGIG (reference sequence). CDR3 length: 14 residues. Trimming removed 5 bases from V and 3 bases from J; junction bases left unmatched: 10. CDR3 region: CAWGRRDRFYEQYF. The CDR3 coding sequence is TGTGCCTGGGGACGCCGGGACAGATTCTACGAGCAGTACTTC.

This sequence joins TRBV3-1 and TRBJ1-5; tentatively, D is TRBD1 (5 bases). Trimming cost V 3 bases and J 6 bases, with 9 bases left between them. The CDR3 runs to 13 residues. Germline CDR1 LGHDT, CDR2 YNNKEL (reference sequence). For the CDR3, the DNA is TGTGCCAGCAGCCACTCCGGGGCTCAGCCCCAGCATTTT. This gives the protein CASSHSGAQPQHF.

The gene calls are TRBV5-1 and TRBJ2-1; 8 bases align to TRBD2. Germline V gives CDR1 SGHRS, CDR2 YFSETQ. J was trimmed by 8 bases and V by 4 bases; bases with no gene match: 11. The CDR3 consists of 15 residues. The CDR3 DNA reads TGCGCCAGCAGCCAACTATCCGGGACTAGGGATGAGCAGTTCTTC. This sequence encodes CASSQLSGTRDEQFF.

The chain is built from TRBV20-1 and TRBJ1-5; D ambiguous. This CDR3 comprises 14 residues. Germline CDR1 and CDR2: DFQATT and SNEGSKA (reference sequence). V gave up 0 bases and J gave up 3 bases, with 9 bases separating them. The CDR3 here is CSAREQRPNQPQHF. The CDR3 DNA follows: TGCAGTGCTAGAGAACAGCGACCCAATCAGCCCCAGCATTTT.

The V gene is TRBV7-9, the J gene TRBJ1-1, with TRBD1 identical over 7 bases. The CDR3 runs to 17 residues. The germline CDR1 and CDR2 sequences are SEHNR and FQNEAQ (reference sequence). Trimming removed 1 base from V and 1 base from J; junction bases left unmatched: 9. In DNA, the CDR3 is TGTGCCAGCAGCTTAGTAGACAGGGCCCAGGGGAACACTGAAGCTTTCTTT. Amino acids: CASSLVDRAQGNTEAFF.